This TCR beta chain appears in the sequencing data of a study of cytomegalovirus exposure and HLA in healthy donors. Overall study: Early released data had around 89 million unique TCRs, all coming from HLA-typed donors. Notes on the study in general: TCR beta sequences reportedly predicted the HLA-A and HLA-B alleles of most subjects accurately. Some V segments (TRBV6-2 and TRBV6-3 among them) were excluded as indistinguishable.

Trimming removed 6 bases at V and 6 bases at J, with 14 bases between. Germline lookup yields CDR1 MNHEY and CDR2 SVGAGI. The CDR3 runs 13 residues. Amplification used 60 Vbeta primers and 13 Jbeta primers. Assay used: immunoSEQ multiplex PCR; TCRdb lists only in-frame clones, some missing. The table shows 110,000 or so clones, with over 65% occurring only once. Comment on this clone: As yet, its antigen is unknown.

This receptor was obtained from a woman in her twenties or thirties in good health and CMV-seropositive. The material sequenced was PBMCs. The J gene is TRBJ1-1, the V gene TRBV6-5; a possible D gene is TRBD1 (5 bases). The CDR3 region is CASRAGGTPEAFF. The CDR3 coding sequence is TGTGCCAGCAGGGCGGGGGGGACCCCTGAAGCTTTCTTT.